These 14 T cell receptor beta chains originate from one sample sequenced in a study of identical twins. TCRdb called the 5' RACE reads again in MiXCR, with one record for every CDR3 protein. The table shows some 230,000 distinct CDR3 sequences, with around 6.5% occurring only once. This same sample was also part of a study on T cells expressing NK-cell markers.

What was sequenced was CD8+ T cells sorted from blood. Every receptor here comes from a woman under 30 in good health.

Many counts were recorded for this clonotype. The rearrangement links TRBV5-1 to TRBJ2-7; D is possibly TRBD2 (6 bases). Between the trimmed V and J ends, which lost 0 bases and 2 bases, there was a span of 9 bases. This CDR3 is 14 amino acids long. Per the germline V gene, CDR1 is SGHRS and CDR2 is YFSETQ. CDR3 in amino acids: CASSLGDSTYEQYF. The CDR3 nucleotides read TGCGCCAGCAGCTTGGGGGACTCAACCTACGAGCAGTACTTC. Full variable domain (missing parts from reference TRBV5-1 and TRBJ2-7): KAGVTQTPRYLIKTRGQQVTLSCSPISGHRSVSWYQQTPGQGLQFLFEYFSETQRNKGNFPGRFSGRQFSNSRSEMNVSTLELGDSALYLCASSLGDSTYEQYFGPGTRLTVT.

This clonotype has more than one count but fewer than ten. The chain is built from TRBV5-1 and TRBJ2-5; the match to TRBD2 covers 8 bases. V shed 4 bases and J 4 bases; nucleotides not matched to a gene: 9. This CDR3 spans 15 amino acids. Germline V gene data show CDR1 as SGHRS and CDR2 as YFSETQ. CDR3 amino acids: CASSGSGGWGETQYF. The CDR3 DNA is TGCGCCAGCAGCGGGAGCGGGGGCTGGGGAGAGACCCAGTACTTC.

This clonotype was seen only a few times. The gene calls are TRBV3-1 and TRBJ2-7; 8 bases fit TRBD2. The V gene's germline CDR1 is LGHDT and CDR2 YNNKEL (reference sequence). J lost 2 bases, V lost 4 bases, and 19 bases had no gene match. The CDR3 is made up of 19 amino acids. CDR3 DNA: TGTGCCAGCAGCCCTAATGAGCTCCGGGAGGGACGCGGCACCTACGAGCAGTACTTC. It yields the protein CASSPNELREGRGTYEQYF.

The rearrangement links TRBV20-1 to TRBJ1-1, with TRBD1 as a possible D gene (6 bases). CDR1 is DFQATT, CDR2 SNEGSKA, per germline (reference sequence). The V and J ends lost 0 bases and 1 base respectively, with 18 bases between them. This CDR3 contains 17 residues. The CDR3 region is CSARDVGGTGPNTEAFF. The CDR3 nucleotides are TGCAGTGCTAGAGATGTTGGTGGTACAGGGCCGAACACTGAAGCTTTCTTT.

The chain employs TRBV7-9 and TRBJ1-2, with unresolved D. Per germline, CDR1 SEHNR and CDR2 FQNEAQ (reference sequence). Trimming left V 2 bases short and J 2 bases short, with 9 bases between. This CDR3 has 14 amino acids. The CDR3, as DNA: TGTGCCAGCAGCTTATCCCCCCTGAACTATGGCTACACCTTC. It translates to CASSLSPLNYGYTF.

This clonotype turned up a few times. The CDR3 reads CATSKDRGRNGYTF. The CDR3 DNA reads TGTGCCACCAGCAAGGACAGGGGGAGGAATGGCTACACCTTC. The chain recombines TRBV15 with TRBJ1-2, with 10 bases that match TRBD1. CDR3 size: 14 residues. V shed 4 bases, J shed 6 bases, and the junction held 5 bases outside the gene matches. Germline lookup yields CDR1 LNHNV and CDR2 YYDKDF (reference sequence).

The V and J genes are TRBV5-1 and TRBJ1-1; a possible D gene is TRBD1 (6 bases). Germline V gene data show CDR1 as SGHRS and CDR2 as YFSETQ. V dropped 1 base and J dropped 7 bases, with 23 bases sitting between them. This CDR3 is 17 amino acids long. This CDR3 is CASSLSGAISFDNEAFF. The CDR3 DNA sequence: TGCGCCAGCAGCTTGTCGGGGGCCATTTCCTTTGATAATGAAGCTTTCTTT.

The gene calls are TRBV9 and TRBJ2-5, with 9 bases that match TRBD2. V was clipped by 2 bases and J by 1 base; unmatched bases: 12. The germline CDR1 and CDR2 sequences are SGDLS and YYNGEE. The CDR3 is made up of 18 amino acids. As DNA, the CDR3 is TGTGCCAGCAGCGTCCCAGGGGTTAGCGGGGGCCGCCAAGAGACCCAGTACTTC. Its translation is CASSVPGVSGGRQETQYF.

In this sample, this clonotype turned up many times. V and J are TRBV12-3 or TRBV12-4 and TRBJ2-4; 9 nucleotides align to TRBD1. The trim removed 5 bases at V and 7 bases at J, leaving 3 bases unmatched. This CDR3 is built from 13 residues. DNA of the CDR3: TGTGCCAGCAGTCAAGGACAGGGGAACATTCAGTACTTC. Its protein product is CASSQGQGNIQYF.

This clonotype showed up many times. This rearrangement joins TRBV7-9 to TRBJ2-3, with unresolved D. The CDR3 is 11 residues long. The V and J ends lost 6 bases and 3 bases respectively, with 4 bases between them. Germline V CDR1 and CDR2: SEHNR, FQNEAQ (reference sequence). CDR3 protein: CASSATDTQYF. The CDR3 DNA reads TGTGCCAGCAGTGCAACAGATACGCAGTATTTT.

V usage is TRBV2 and J usage is TRBJ1-2, with 7 bases lining up with TRBD1. After removal of 7 bases from V and 6 bases from J, the junction contained 2 bases not matched to a gene. From germline, CDR1 is SNHLY and CDR2 FYNNEI. This CDR3 spans 11 amino acids. The CDR3 bases are TGTGCCAGCATCGACAGGGATGGCTACACCTTC. Protein: CASIDRDGYTF.

The chain carries TRBV19 and TRBJ2-7; TRBD2 agrees at 8 bases. Germline values: CDR1 LNHDA, CDR2 SQIVND (reference sequence). This CDR3 has 15 residues. The J segment lost 3 bases and the V segment lost 6 bases, leaving 10 bases of the junction unmatched. CDR3 bases: TGTGCCAGTAGCCCACCCTTTAGCGGGGACTACGAGCAGTACTTC. This encodes CASSPPFSGDYEQYF.

At least ten counts were recorded for this clonotype. The chain has TRBV5-6 and TRBJ1-1; a possible D gene is TRBD1 (5 bases). Per germline, CDR1 SGHDT and CDR2 YYEEEE. The V end lost 3 bases, the J end lost 1 base, and 10 bases lay between the germline ends. There are 14 residues in the CDR3. For the CDR3, the DNA is TGTGCCAGCAGCTCATCCGGGGCGAACACTGAAGCTTTCTTT. Translating it yields CASSSSGANTEAFF.

This clonotype occurred a few times. V and J are TRBV13 and TRBJ2-3, with 13 bases identical to TRBD2. The germline gives CDR1 PRHDT, CDR2 FYEKMQ (reference sequence). The J segment lost 2 bases and the V segment lost 4 bases, leaving 9 bases of the junction unmatched. The CDR3 is made up of 18 amino acids. CDR3 nucleotide sequence: TGTGCCAGCAGCTACACTAGCGGGGGGGCGGCCAACACAGATACGCAGTATTTT. It is translated as CASSYTSGGAANTDTQYF.